These 16 T cell receptor beta chains share one sample of origin, sequenced in a study of T cells in Graves' hyperthyroidism and ophthalmopathy. Amplified regions were TCR beta CDR3 sequences from RNA transcripts. The primer set for the first-round RT-PCR of the TCR CDR3 was HTBI. TCRdb analysed the multiplex PCR reads with MiXCR anew, one entry per CDR3 protein. The data show 700,000 or so distinct CDR3 sequences, about 17% seen once. The specimen was blood. These receptors were obtained from a man between 18 and 35 years old with Graves' hyperthyroidism.

This clonotype was seen at least ten times. This chain uses TRBV4-1 with TRBJ2-2; no clear D. The germline V gene has CDR1 MGHRA and CDR2 YSYEKL. The CDR3 loop spans 13 amino acids. The V and J ends lost 9 bases and 4 bases respectively, with 12 bases between them. The CDR3 region is CASGPDRTGELFF. The CDR3 coding sequence is TGCGCCAGTGGGCCTGACCGCACCGGGGAGCTGTTTTTT.

Comment on this clonotype: A read error is possible here, since a much larger clone lies one base away. The genes are TRBV12-3 or TRBV12-4 and TRBJ2-1, with D perhaps assigned TRBD1 or TRBD2 (7 bases each). Between the trimmed V and J ends, which lost 5 bases and 8 bases, there was a span of 19 bases. The CDR3 totals 15 residues. DNA for the CDR3: TGTGCCAGCAGTCCCAGGGGGGGTCGGAGCGATGAGCAGTTCTTC. The encoded protein is CASSPRGGRSDEQFF.

This chain joins TRBV9 and TRBJ2-7; the D call may be TRBD1 or TRBD2 (5 bases each). The V end lost 3 bases, the J end lost 0 bases, and 13 bases lay between the germline ends. Looked up from germline, CDR1 is SGDLS and CDR2 is YYNGEE. The CDR3 loop spans 15 amino acids. As DNA, the CDR3 is TGTGCCAGCAGCGCGGGACCTACTAGCTCCTACGAGCAGTACTTC. Translating it yields CASSAGPTSSYEQYF.

This clonotype has a handful of counts. Compared with germline, one end of the junction differs, possibly owing to a read error. The V and J genes are TRBV3-1 and TRBJ2-7; TRBD2 aligns across 7 bases. The germline gives CDR1 LGHDT, CDR2 YNNKEL (reference sequence). There are 14 residues in the CDR3. In nucleotides, the CDR3 is TGTGCCAGCACCCAAAGAGGGAGGGCATGGGAGCAGTACTTC. This encodes CASTQRGRAWEQYF.

In its sample, this clonotype was seen many times. V usage is TRBV28 and J usage is TRBJ2-7, with D uncertain. Trimming cost V 2 bases and J 5 bases, with 7 bases left between them. This CDR3 has 12 amino acids. Germline CDR1 MDHEN, CDR2 SYDVKM. The chain's CDR3 is CASSLPPDEQYF. CDR3 nucleotide sequence: TGTGCCAGCAGTTTACCCCCAGACGAGCAGTACTTC.

This clonotype has just a few counts. The chain links TRBV19 to TRBJ2-2; D not resolved. Trimming pared 3 bases from V and 4 bases from J, leaving 6 bases between. The CDR3 has 13 amino acids. Germline loops: CDR1 LNHDA, CDR2 SQIVND (reference sequence). CDR3 sequence: CASSMHVTGELFF. The CDR3 nucleotides read TGTGCCAGTAGTATGCATGTCACCGGGGAGCTGTTTTTT.

This clonotype came up many times. The rearrangement uses TRBV28 and TRBJ2-7; D gene unclear. V was pared by 3 bases and J by 4 bases, with 13 bases between. This CDR3 has 14 amino acids. The germline CDR1 and CDR2 sequences are MDHEN and SYDVKM. In nucleotides, the CDR3 is TGTGCCAGCAGTTTTGAGCTAGGCCCGTACGAGCAGTACTTC. Amino acids: CASSFELGPYEQYF.

This clonotype was observed at least ten times. The chain carries TRBV28 and TRBJ2-7, with D perhaps given as TRBD1 or TRBD2 (5 bases each). V was shortened by 5 bases and J by 2 bases, with 16 bases between the two germline ends. The germline V gene has CDR1 MDHEN and CDR2 SYDVKM. The CDR3 extends over 15 amino acids. The CDR3 DNA reads TGTGCCAGCAGTCCATACGGGATCAGGGCCTACGAGCAGTACTTC. Its protein product is CASSPYGIRAYEQYF.

In its sample, this clonotype was seen many times. The chain combines TRBV5-5 with TRBJ2-3; 9 nucleotides align to TRBD2. The CDR3 is 17 amino acids. Germline V gene sequence: CDR1 SGHKS, CDR2 YYEKEE (reference sequence). V lost 4 bases and J lost 4; bases outside the gene matches: 13. The CDR3 here is CASSPIAGVDRADTQYF. In DNA, the CDR3 is TGTGCCAGCAGCCCTATAGCGGGAGTGGATAGGGCAGATACGCAGTATTTT.

The chain employs TRBV15 and TRBJ1-4; D may be TRBD1 (5 bases). The ends were cut back, 11 bases at V and 0 bases at J, with 13 bases in the middle. Germline V lookup: CDR1 LNHNV, CDR2 YYDKDF (reference sequence). This CDR3 spans 14 amino acids. The chain's CDR3 is CAARAGTTNEKLFF. CDR3 coding DNA: TGTGCCGCAAGAGCAGGGACAACTAATGAAAAACTGTTTTTT. The full variable domain, completed using reference TRBV15 and TRBJ1-4, is DAMVIQNPRYQVTQFGKPVTLSCSQTLNHNVMYWYQQKSSQAPKLLFHYYDKDFNNEADTPDNFQSRRPNTSFCFLDIRSPGLGDTAMYLCAARAGTTNEKLFFGSGTQLSVL.

This clonotype came up many times. The chain links TRBV11-3 to TRBJ2-7; TRBD2 agrees at 8 bases. Germline CDR1 and CDR2: SGHNT and YENEEA. The junction had 7 bases not matched to a gene; V was cut back by 9 bases and J by 3 bases. The CDR3 is 13 residues long. The DNA of the CDR3 is TGTGCCAGTGAGTCTAGCGGGTTCTACGAGCAGTACTTC. It translates to CASESSGFYEQYF.

J is TRBJ1-2 and V is TRBV25-1; TRBD1 aligns across 9 bases. J was trimmed by 4 bases and V by 5 bases; bases with no gene match: 5. Per germline, CDR1 MGHDK and CDR2 SYGVNS. The CDR3 is 14 amino acids. DNA of the CDR3: TGTGCCAGCAGTAGAACAGGGGGCCTCTATGGCTACACCTTC. The encoded protein is CASSRTGGLYGYTF.

This clonotype appeared many times. The chain joins TRBV20-1 to TRBJ2-5, with D possibly being TRBD2 (5 bases). V was cut by 3 bases and J by 5 bases, with 10 bases left in between. This CDR3 has 12 amino acids. Germline CDR1 DFQATT, CDR2 SNEGSKA (reference sequence). The CDR3, as DNA: TGCAGTGCTAGGGGAGATAGGGAGACCCAGTACTTC. Its translation: CSARGDRETQYF.

This rearrangement joins TRBV28 to TRBJ1-2, with 8 positions matching TRBD1. There are 15 residues in the CDR3. Germline lookup yields CDR1 MDHEN and CDR2 SYDVKM. V lost 4 bases, J lost 4 bases, and 8 bases stayed unmatched. The CDR3 DNA reads as TGTGCCAGCAGTTCCGCCCAGGGGGCACCCTATGGCTACACCTTC. It translates to CASSSAQGAPYGYTF.

The V call is TRBV2, the J call TRBJ2-1; D is perhaps TRBD1 or TRBD2 (5 bases each). The CDR3 has 16 residues. Germline loops: CDR1 SNHLY, CDR2 FYNNEI. The ends were cut back, 2 bases at V and 0 bases at J, with 11 bases in the middle. CDR3 DNA sequence: TGTGCCAGCAGTGAAAGGGCAGGGAGCTCCTACAATGAGCAGTTCTTC. Translating it yields CASSERAGSSYNEQFF.

This clonotype was seen ten or more times. The chain combines TRBV20-1 with TRBJ2-3; 8 bases line up with TRBD2. This CDR3 comprises 16 residues. The V and J ends lost 0 bases and 3 bases, in that order; junction bases with no gene match: 8. Germline CDR1 reads DFQATT; CDR2 reads SNEGSKA (reference sequence). The CDR3 DNA sequence: TGCAGTGCTAGAGATGGGGGTAGCGGGACAACAGATACGCAGTATTTT. It is translated as CSARDGGSGTTDTQYF.